The next 7 T cell receptor beta chains were all read from a single sample in a study of shared clonotypes between healthy human individuals. Clones were read by immunoSEQ multiplex PCR, and TCRdb kept only the in-frame ones, dropping some. The sample lists about 2,200,000 clones, approximately 94% seen once, with roughly 1.8% in the top ten. Naive CD8 cells lacked CD45RO and underwent positive selection for CCR7, leaving out terminally differentiated effector memory CD45RA+ cells. The sample consisted of naive CD8+ T cells from PBMCs. These TCRs come from a young man in good health. Some clones in this sample may be carry-over from other donors' samples.

The genes are TRBV4-2 and TRBJ1-2, with 8 positions matching TRBD1. The V gene's germline CDR1 is LGHNA and CDR2 YNFKEQ. The V segment lost 0 bases and the J segment 4 bases; nucleotides outside the gene matches: 10. The CDR3 length is 17 residues. CDR3 bases: TGTGCCAGCAGCCAAGAAGGGTCCTCTACAGGGGGCTATGGCTACACCTTC. It yields the protein CASSQEGSSTGGYGYTF.

The rearrangement joins TRBV7-9 to TRBJ2-2; no definite D call. Germline CDR1 SEHNR, CDR2 FQNEAQ (reference sequence). V was shortened by 5 bases and J by 1 base, with 11 bases between the two germline ends. The CDR3 extends over 15 amino acids. The CDR3 bases are TGTGCCAGCAGCGACGGACGGAAGAACACCGGGGAGCTGTTTTTT. Amino acid sequence: CASSDGRKNTGELFF.

Details on this clone: Other DNA sequences in the sample encode the same CDR3. V and J are TRBV28 and TRBJ1-2; possible D gene TRBD1, 5 bases. The CDR3 consists of 13 residues. V shed 5 bases and J shed 4 bases, with 11 bases lying between them. CDR1 MDHEN and CDR2 SYDVKM come from the germline V gene. This chain's CDR3 is CASSLRGIYGYTF. CDR3 coding DNA: TGTGCCAGCAGTCTTCGGGGGATCTATGGCTACACCTTC.

This clone was seen a few times. The V gene is TRBV7-9, the J gene TRBJ1-1, with TRBD1 as a possible D gene (5 bases). This CDR3 has 14 amino acids. V was pared by 5 bases and J by 1 base, with 11 bases between. Per germline, CDR1 SEHNR and CDR2 FQNEAQ (reference sequence). Written as DNA, the CDR3 is TGTGCCAGCAGCCCCGGGGCCCCGAACACTGAAGCTTTCTTT. Amino acids: CASSPGAPNTEAFF.

This chain joins TRBV5-6 and TRBJ2-7; D uncertain. This CDR3 contains 13 residues. V gave up 2 bases and J gave up 1 base, with 7 bases separating them. Germline loops: CDR1 SGHDT, CDR2 YYEEEE. DNA for the CDR3: TGTGCCAGCAGCTTCCAGTATTCCTACGAGCAGTACTTC. Translation gives CASSFQYSYEQYF. Full variable domain (remainder filled in from reference TRBV5-6 and TRBJ2-7): DAGVTQSPTHLIKTRGQQVTLRCSPKSGHDTVSWYQQALGQGPQFIFQYYEEEERQRGNFPDRFSGHQFPNYSSELNVNALLLGDSALYLCASSFQYSYEQYFGPGTRLTVT.

The chain links TRBV27 to TRBJ2-3; 12 bases agree with TRBD2. Per the germline V gene, CDR1 is MNHEY and CDR2 is SMNVEV (reference sequence). V shed 7 bases and J 5 bases; nucleotides not matched to a gene: 13. The CDR3 has 17 residues. The CDR3 loop is CASTGFTSGRSLDTQYF. Written as DNA, the CDR3 is TGTGCCAGCACCGGATTCACTAGCGGGAGGTCCTTAGATACGCAGTATTTT.

The V call is TRBV27, the J call TRBJ2-7; 7 bases line up with TRBD1. The CDR3 is made up of 16 amino acids. Germline CDR1 reads MNHEY; CDR2 reads SMNVEV (reference sequence). The V segment lost 5 bases and the J segment 0 bases; nucleotides outside the gene matches: 10. The CDR3 DNA reads as TGTGCCAGCAGTGCCGAAGGGGGCGGCCTCTCCTACGAGCAGTACTTC. It translates to CASSAEGGGLSYEQYF.